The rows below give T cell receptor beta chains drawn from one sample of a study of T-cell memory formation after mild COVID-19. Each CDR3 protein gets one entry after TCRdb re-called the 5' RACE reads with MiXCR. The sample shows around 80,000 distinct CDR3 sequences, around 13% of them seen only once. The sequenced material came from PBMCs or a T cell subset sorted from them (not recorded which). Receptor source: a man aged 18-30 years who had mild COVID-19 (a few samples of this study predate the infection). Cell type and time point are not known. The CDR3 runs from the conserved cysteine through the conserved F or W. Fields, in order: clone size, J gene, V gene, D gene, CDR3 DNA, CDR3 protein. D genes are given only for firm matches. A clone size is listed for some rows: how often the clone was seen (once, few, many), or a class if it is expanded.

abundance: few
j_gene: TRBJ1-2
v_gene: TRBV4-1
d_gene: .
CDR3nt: TGCGCCAGCAGCCAAGGGTGGGAAGACGCCGGCGGCTATGGCTACACCTTC
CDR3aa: CASSQGWEDAGGYGYTF

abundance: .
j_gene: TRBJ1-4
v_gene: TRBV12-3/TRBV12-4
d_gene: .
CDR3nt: TGTGCCAGCAGTTTATCAGGCCGCTGGGATGAAAAACTGTTTTTT
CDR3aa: CASSLSGRWDEKLFF

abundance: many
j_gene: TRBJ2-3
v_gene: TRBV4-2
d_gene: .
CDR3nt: TGTGCCAGCAGCCAAGAAGGGGGACCCACAGATACGCAGTATTTT
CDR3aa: CASSQEGGPTDTQYF

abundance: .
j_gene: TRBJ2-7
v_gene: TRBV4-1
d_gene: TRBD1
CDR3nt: TGCGCCAGCAGCCATTCGGACAGGGGATCCTACGAGCAGTACTTC
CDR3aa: CASSHSDRGSYEQYF

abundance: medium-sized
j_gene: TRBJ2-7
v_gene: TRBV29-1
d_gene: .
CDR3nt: TGCAGCGTTCGAGCAGGGGATAGCTACGAGCAGTACTTC
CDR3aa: CSVRAGDSYEQYF

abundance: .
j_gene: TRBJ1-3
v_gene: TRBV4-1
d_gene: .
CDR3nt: TGCGCCAGCAGCCAAGTGGCAGGGGCCTACACCATATATTTT
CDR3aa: CASSQVAGAYTIYF

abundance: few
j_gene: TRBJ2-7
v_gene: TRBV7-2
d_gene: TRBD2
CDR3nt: TGTGCCAGCAGCTCCTATAGCGGGGGGGCGAAGTACGAGCAGTACTTC
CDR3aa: CASSSYSGGAKYEQYF

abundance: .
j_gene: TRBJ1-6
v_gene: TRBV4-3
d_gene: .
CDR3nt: TGCGCCAGCAGCCAAGTATTGAATTCACCCCTCCACTTT
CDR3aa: CASSQVLNSPLHF

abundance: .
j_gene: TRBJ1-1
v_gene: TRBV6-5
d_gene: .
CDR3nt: TGTGCCAGCAGATTCCGGACAGAGAACACTGAAGCTTTCTTT
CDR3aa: CASRFRTENTEAFF

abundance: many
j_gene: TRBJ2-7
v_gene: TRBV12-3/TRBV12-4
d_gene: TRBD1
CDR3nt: TGTGCCAGCAGGCGATCCGGGACAGCCTCCTACGAGCAGTACTTC
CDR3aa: CASRRSGTASYEQYF

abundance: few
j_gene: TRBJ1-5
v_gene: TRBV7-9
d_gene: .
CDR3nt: TGTGCCAGCAGCAAAAATGTTGGGGGCAATCAGCCCCAGCATTTT
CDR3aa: CASSKNVGGNQPQHF

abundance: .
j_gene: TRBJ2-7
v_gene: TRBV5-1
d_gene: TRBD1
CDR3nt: TGCGCCAGCAGCTCAGGGACAGGAACCTACGAGCAGTACTTC
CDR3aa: CASSSGTGTYEQYF

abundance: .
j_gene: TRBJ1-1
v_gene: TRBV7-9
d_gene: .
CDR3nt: TGTGCCAGCAGCCCGGCCAACACTGAAGCTTTCTTT
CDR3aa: CASSPANTEAFF

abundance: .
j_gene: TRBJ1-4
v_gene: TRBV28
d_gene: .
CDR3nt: TGTGCCGGATCCCGGGGAGCGGGGGATGAAAAACTGTTTTTT
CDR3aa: CAGSRGAGDEKLFF

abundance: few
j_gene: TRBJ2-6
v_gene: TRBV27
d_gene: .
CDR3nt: TGTGCCAGCAGTTTCACCGGGGCCAACGTCCTGACTTTC
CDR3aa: CASSFTGANVLTF

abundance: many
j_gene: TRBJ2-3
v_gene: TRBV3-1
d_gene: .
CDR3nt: TGTGCCAGCAGCCAAGACGGGGCAGGGGTGGATACGCAGTATTTT
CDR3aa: CASSQDGAGVDTQYF

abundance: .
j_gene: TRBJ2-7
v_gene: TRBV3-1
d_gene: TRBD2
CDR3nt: TGTGCCAGCAGCCGAAGCGGGGGGTTTTACGAGCAGTACTTC
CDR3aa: CASSRSGGFYEQYF